This record concerns one T cell receptor beta chain sequence. It was with unique molecular identifiers that the TCRbeta library was prepared. MiXCR, run by TCRdb on the PCR reads, gives a single entry per CDR3 protein. The profile covers 250,000 to 300,000 distinct CDR3 sequences, with 9.9% appearing a single time and roughly a tenth taken by the ten largest. CDR1 is SGHKS, CDR2 YYEKEE, per germline (reference sequence). The CDR3 runs to 13 residues. Trimming cost V 0 bases and J 5 bases, with 8 bases left between them. The data stem from a study of T-cell reconstitution after alpha-beta-depleted transplantation in children.

This receptor was taken from a human donor who donated a stem cell graft to a child with SCID. V and J are TRBV5-5 and TRBJ1-2; D remains unclear. This specimen was PBMCs from the stem cell graft donor, taken from the stem cell graft. CDR3 protein: CASSLADTYGYTF. The CDR3 bases are TGTGCCAGCAGCTTGGCCGACACGTATGGCTACACCTTC.